This T cell receptor (beta chain) was identified in a study of identifying expanded T cells in peripheral blood. The study's findings and limits: About 1.2 clones differed between technical replicates, versus around 15 and 19 over time.

Sequenced by immunoSEQ multiplex PCR; TCRdb stores in-frame clones only, minus some. The sample contains roughly 100,000 clones, approximately 88% of which appear only once. The CDR3 sequence is 13 residues long. Trimming took off 1 base at V and 1 base at J, with 5 bases between the two ends. Germline-derived CDR1 and CDR2 are SGDLS and YYNGEE. This clone was counted only a few times. Its target is unknown. Healthy donors had no documented immune events, such as infections, while sampled. The chain couples TRBV9 to TRBJ1-1; no reliable D call. Sequences were obtained from blood. This receptor was identified in a person aged 18-70 years in good health. The CDR3: CASSVLGNTEAFF. The CDR3 DNA reads TGTGCCAGCAGCGTACTGGGGAACACTGAAGCTTTCTTT.